Each of the 4 T cell receptor beta chains below was sequenced from the same sample in a study of tissue T cells after allogeneic stem cell transplantation. The method was immunoSEQ multiplex PCR; TCRdb's version includes in-frame clones alone and lacks a portion of them. Found here are some 28,000 clones, 85% to 90% of them singletons; the top ten hold less than 4.5%. This specimen was blood, taken before transplantation. The receptors shown here come from a woman between 18 and 49 years old who later had graft-versus-host disease after an allogeneic stem cell transplant.

The gene calls are TRBV30 and TRBJ2-1, with 7 bases aligning to TRBD1. Germline loops: CDR1 GTSNPN, CDR2 SVGIG (reference sequence). V lost 8 bases and J lost 6; bases outside the gene matches: 13. This CDR3 region has 14 residues. The DNA for the CDR3 is TGTGCCACTGAGGGGACAGAACAAATCAATGAGCAGTTCTTC. Amino acid sequence: CATEGTEQINEQFF.

The gene calls are TRBV2 and TRBJ2-4; no clear D gene. CDR1 SNHLY and CDR2 FYNNEI come from the germline V gene. The CDR3 contains 14 residues. V was clipped by 2 bases and J by 5 bases, with 10 bases between them. CDR3 protein: CASSEFATQNIQYF. DNA of the CDR3: TGTGCCAGCAGTGAATTTGCCACTCAAAACATTCAGTACTTC.

This clone was recorded once. The rearrangement links TRBV18 to TRBJ1-1; D perhaps matches TRBD1 (6 bases). V was trimmed by 5 bases and J by 0 bases, leaving 13 bases between them. Germline V CDR1 and CDR2: KGHSH, LQKENI. The CDR3 is 15 residues long. In nucleotides, the CDR3 is TGTGCCAGCTCATCTGGACAGCCGGTGAACACTGAAGCTTTCTTT. Translating gives CASSSGQPVNTEAFF.

The chain links TRBV6-2 or TRBV6-3 to TRBJ2-7; 13 bases map to TRBD2. Germline-derived CDR1 and CDR2 are MNHEY and SVGEGT. This CDR3 has 15 amino acids. V lost 7 bases to trimming and J lost 9 bases; unmatched junction nucleotides: 12. For the CDR3, the DNA is TGTGCCAGCACCCCGCCGACTAGCGGGGGGAGGACGCAGTACTTC. Residues: CASTPPTSGGRTQYF.